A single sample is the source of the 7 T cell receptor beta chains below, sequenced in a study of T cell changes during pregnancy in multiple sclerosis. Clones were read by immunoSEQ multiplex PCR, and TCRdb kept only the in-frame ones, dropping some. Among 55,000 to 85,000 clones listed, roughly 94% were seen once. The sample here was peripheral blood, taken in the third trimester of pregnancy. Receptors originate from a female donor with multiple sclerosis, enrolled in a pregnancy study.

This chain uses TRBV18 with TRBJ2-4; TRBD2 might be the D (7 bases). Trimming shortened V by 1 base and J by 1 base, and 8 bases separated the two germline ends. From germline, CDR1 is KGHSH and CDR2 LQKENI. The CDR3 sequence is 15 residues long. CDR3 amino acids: CASSPQGGAKNIQYF. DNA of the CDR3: TGTGCCAGCTCACCACAGGGGGGGGCCAAAAACATTCAGTACTTC.

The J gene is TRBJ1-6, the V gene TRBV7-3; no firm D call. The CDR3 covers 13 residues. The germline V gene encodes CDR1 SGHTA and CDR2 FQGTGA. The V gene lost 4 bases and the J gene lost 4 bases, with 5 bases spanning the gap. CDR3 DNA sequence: TGTGCCAGCAGCTCCTTGTATAATTCACCCCTCCACTTT. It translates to CASSSLYNSPLHF.

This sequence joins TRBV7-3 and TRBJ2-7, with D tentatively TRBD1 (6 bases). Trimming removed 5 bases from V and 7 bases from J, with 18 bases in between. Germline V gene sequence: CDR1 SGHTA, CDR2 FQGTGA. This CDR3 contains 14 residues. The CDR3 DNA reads TGTGCCAGCAGCCACGAAGGGACAACAGGGGAGCAGTACTTC. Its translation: CASSHEGTTGEQYF.

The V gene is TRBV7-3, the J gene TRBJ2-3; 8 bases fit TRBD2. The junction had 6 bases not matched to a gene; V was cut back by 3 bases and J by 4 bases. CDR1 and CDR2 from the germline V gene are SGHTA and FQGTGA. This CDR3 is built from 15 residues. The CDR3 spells CASSFRGLDADTQYF. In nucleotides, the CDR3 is TGTGCCAGCAGCTTCAGGGGACTAGATGCAGATACGCAGTATTTT.

CDR3 residues: CASDSRGGRGKNIQYF. CDR3 sequence (DNA): TGTGCCAGCGACTCGCGGGGGGGGCGGGGCAAAAACATTCAGTACTTC. The rearrangement links TRBV2 to TRBJ2-4, with 9 bases matching TRBD2. The CDR3 covers 16 residues. Germline V gene sequence: CDR1 SNHLY, CDR2 FYNNEI. The V gene end was trimmed by 8 bases and the J gene end by 3 bases; junction bases not matched to a gene: 11. The full variable domain, with the rest looked up from reference TRBV2 and TRBJ2-4, is EPEVTQTPSHQVTQMGQEVILRCVPISNHLYFYWYRQILGQKVEFLVSFYNNEISEKSEIFDDQFSVERPDGSNFTLKIRSTKLEDSAMYFCASDSRGGRGKNIQYFGAGTRLSVL.

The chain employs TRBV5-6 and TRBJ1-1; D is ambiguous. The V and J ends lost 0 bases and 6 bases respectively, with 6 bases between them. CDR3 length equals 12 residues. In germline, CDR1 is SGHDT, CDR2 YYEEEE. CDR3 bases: TGTGCCAGCAGCTTGGCTTCCTCTGAAGCTTTCTTT. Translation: CASSLASSEAFF.

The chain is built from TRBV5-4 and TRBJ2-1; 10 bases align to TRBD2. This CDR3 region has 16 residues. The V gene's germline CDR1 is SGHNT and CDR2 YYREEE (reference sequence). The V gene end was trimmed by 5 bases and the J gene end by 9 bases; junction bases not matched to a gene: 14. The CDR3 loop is CASSSETSGSPFEQFF. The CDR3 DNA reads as TGTGCCAGCAGTTCTGAGACTAGCGGGTCCCCTTTTGAGCAGTTCTTC.